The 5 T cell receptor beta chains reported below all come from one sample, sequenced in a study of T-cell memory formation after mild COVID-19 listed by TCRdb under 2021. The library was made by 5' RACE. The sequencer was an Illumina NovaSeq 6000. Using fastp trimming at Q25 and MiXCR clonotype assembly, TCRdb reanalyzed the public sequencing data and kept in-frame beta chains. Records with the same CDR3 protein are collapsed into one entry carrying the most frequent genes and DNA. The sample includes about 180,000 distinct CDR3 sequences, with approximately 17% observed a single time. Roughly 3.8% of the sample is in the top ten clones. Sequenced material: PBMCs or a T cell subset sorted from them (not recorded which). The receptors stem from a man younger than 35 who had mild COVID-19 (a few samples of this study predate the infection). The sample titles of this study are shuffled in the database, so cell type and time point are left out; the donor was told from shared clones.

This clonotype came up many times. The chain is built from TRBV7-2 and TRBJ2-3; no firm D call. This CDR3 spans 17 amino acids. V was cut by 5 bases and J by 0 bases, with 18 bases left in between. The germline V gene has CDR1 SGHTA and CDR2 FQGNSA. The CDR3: CASSLERTSSSTDTQYF. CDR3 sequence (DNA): TGTGCCAGCAGCCTCGAGAGGACCTCATCTAGCACAGATACGCAGTATTTT.

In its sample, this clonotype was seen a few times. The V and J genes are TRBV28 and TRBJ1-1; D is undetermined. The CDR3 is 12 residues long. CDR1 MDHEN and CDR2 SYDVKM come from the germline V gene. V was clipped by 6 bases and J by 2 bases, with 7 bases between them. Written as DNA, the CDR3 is TGTGCCAGCAGATCGGCAAACACTGAAGCTTTCTTT. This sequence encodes CASRSANTEAFF.

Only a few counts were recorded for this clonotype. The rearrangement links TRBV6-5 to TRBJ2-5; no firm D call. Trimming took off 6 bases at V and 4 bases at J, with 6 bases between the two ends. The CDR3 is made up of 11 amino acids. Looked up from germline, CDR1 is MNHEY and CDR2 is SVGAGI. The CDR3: CASRIGETQYF. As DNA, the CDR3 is TGTGCCAGCAGAATAGGAGAGACCCAGTACTTC.

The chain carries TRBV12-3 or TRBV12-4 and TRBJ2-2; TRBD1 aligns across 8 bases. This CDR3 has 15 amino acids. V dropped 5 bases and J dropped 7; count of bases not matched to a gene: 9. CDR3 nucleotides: TGTGCCAGCAGTGACAGGGGATTCGTGAGCGGGGAGCTGTTTTTT. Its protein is CASSDRGFVSGELFF.

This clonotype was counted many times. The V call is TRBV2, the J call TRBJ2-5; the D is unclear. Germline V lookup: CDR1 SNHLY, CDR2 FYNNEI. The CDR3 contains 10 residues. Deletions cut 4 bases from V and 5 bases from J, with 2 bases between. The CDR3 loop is CASSVETQYF. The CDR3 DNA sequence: TGTGCCAGCAGTGTGGAGACCCAGTACTTC.